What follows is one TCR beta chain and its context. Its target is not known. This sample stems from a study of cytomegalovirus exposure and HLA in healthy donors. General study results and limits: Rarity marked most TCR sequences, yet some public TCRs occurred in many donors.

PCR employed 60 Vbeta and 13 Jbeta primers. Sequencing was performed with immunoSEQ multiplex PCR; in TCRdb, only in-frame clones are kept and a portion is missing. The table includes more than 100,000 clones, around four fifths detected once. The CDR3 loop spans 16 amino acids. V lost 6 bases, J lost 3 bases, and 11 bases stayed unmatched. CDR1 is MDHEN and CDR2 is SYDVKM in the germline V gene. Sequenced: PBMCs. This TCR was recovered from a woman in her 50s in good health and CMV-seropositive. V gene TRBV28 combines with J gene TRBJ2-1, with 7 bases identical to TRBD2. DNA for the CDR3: TGTGCCAGCAGCTCCCCGGGTGAGCGGGACTACAATGAGCAGTTCTTC. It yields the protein CASSSPGERDYNEQFF.